These 8 T cell receptor beta chains originate from one sample sequenced in a study of shared clonotypes between healthy human individuals. Profiled with immunoSEQ multiplex PCR; TCRdb holds only in-frame clones, not every one. The table shows about 590,000 clones, with 95% occurring only once. Terminally differentiated effector memory CD45RA+ cells were excluded from the naive CD8 cells, which were CD45RO-negative and positively selected for CCR7. Input material: naive CD8+ T cells sorted from blood. The receptors derive from a woman younger than 45 in good health.

The chain couples TRBV5-6 to TRBJ2-5; D unresolved. Trimming pared 1 base from V and 1 base from J, leaving 5 bases between. From germline, CDR1 is SGHDT and CDR2 YYEEEE. The CDR3 contains 13 residues. CDR3: CASSLKGQETQYF. The CDR3 coding sequence is TGTGCCAGCAGCTTGAAAGGCCAAGAGACCCAGTACTTC.

The rearrangement joins TRBV7-6 to TRBJ2-5, with 12 bases matching TRBD2. Judging by the DNA end, TRBJ2-7 fits better; the J call may be wrong. From germline, CDR1 is SGHVS and CDR2 FNYEAQ. The CDR3 runs 15 residues. CDR3 residues: CASSLTTSGSNEQYF. The CDR3 DNA follows: TGTGCCAGCAGCCTGACGACTAGCGGGAGCAACGAGCAGTACTTC.

This clone was observed a single time. The chain uses TRBV7-9 and TRBJ1-5; weak D call: TRBD1 (5 bases). CDR3 size: 16 residues. The germline CDR1 and CDR2 sequences are SEHNR and FQNEAQ (reference sequence). Trimming removed 1 base at V and 5 bases at J, with 15 bases between. The CDR3, as DNA: TGTGCCAGCAGCTTAGGGGACGAGACAGAGGATCAGCCCCAGCATTTT. Translated, it gives CASSLGDETEDQPQHF.

As DNA, the CDR3 is TGTGCCAGCACGGAGGGCTTGGTAGGACCCTACGAGCAGTACTTC. Translation gives CASTEGLVGPYEQYF. This chain joins TRBV6-1 and TRBJ2-7, with a tentative D call TRBD2 (6 bases). V was pared by 7 bases and J by 2 bases, with 18 bases between. CDR1 MNHNS and CDR2 SASEGT come from the germline V gene. The CDR3 runs 15 residues.

The CDR3 sequence: CASSPRDGPNYGYTF. CDR3 coding DNA: TGTGCCAGCAGTCCGCGGGACGGACCAAACTATGGCTACACCTTC. V is TRBV27 and J is TRBJ1-2; TRBD1 might be the D (5 bases). CDR3 size: 15 residues. Germline V lookup: CDR1 MNHEY, CDR2 SMNVEV (reference sequence). V was shortened by 5 bases and J by 2 bases, with 15 bases between the two germline ends.

V and J are TRBV27 and TRBJ2-7, with TRBD2 as a possible D gene (5 bases). The ends were cut back, 6 bases at V and 1 base at J, with 19 bases in the middle. Germline V gives CDR1 MNHEY, CDR2 SMNVEV (reference sequence). The CDR3 is made up of 16 amino acids. CDR3 loop: CASRFLGSQLSYEQYF. The CDR3 DNA reads as TGTGCCAGCAGATTTCTAGGGAGTCAGCTTTCCTACGAGCAGTACTTC.

This rearrangement joins TRBV7-8 to TRBJ1-1, with D unclear. Trimming stripped 5 bases from V and 1 base from J, with 17 bases between. CDR1 and CDR2 (germline): SGHVS, FQNEAQ. The CDR3 is 16 amino acids. Here the CDR3 DNA reads TGTGCCAGCAGCCCAATCAGAGGGAGACCGAACACTGAAGCTTTCTTT. Residues: CASSPIRGRPNTEAFF.

This clone was recorded once. This sequence joins TRBV6-1 and TRBJ2-1; 12 nucleotides agree with TRBD2. V trimming: 2 bases; J trimming: 12 bases; junction bases outside the gene matches: 11. Germline V gives CDR1 MNHNS, CDR2 SASEGT. There are 16 residues in the CDR3. Here the CDR3 DNA reads TGTGCCAGCAGTGAAATTTTTACTAGCGGGAGGTCTCGGCAGTTCTTC. Protein: CASSEIFTSGRSRQFF.